This TCR beta chain was recovered during a study of T cells after yellow fever vaccination. The study's findings and limits: Detected again after the booster were most primary-vaccination clones, at 95% to 98% CD4 and about 90% CD8.

Synthesis of TCR cDNA relied on 5'RACE template switching, which attached a universal primer site and UMIs. In TCRdb, the 5' RACE reads were re-called with MiXCR into one record per CDR3 protein. Of a few hundred thousand distinct CDR3 sequences in the sample, 4% to 5.5% were seen once. This clonotype was observed many times. Its cognate antigen is unknown. Compared with germline, one end of the junction differs, possibly owing to a read error. This TCR came from a young man who received the YFV17D yellow fever vaccine. The specimen was PBMCs, collected 15 days after the yellow fever booster vaccination.

The CDR3 nucleotides are TGTGCCAGCAGTCTGATGGGGGACTATGGCTACACCTTC. This gives the protein CASSLMGDYGYTF. This sequence joins TRBV5-1 and TRBJ1-2; D is possibly TRBD1 (5 bases). Germline CDR1 SGHRS, CDR2 YFSETQ. The CDR3 sequence is 13 residues long. Complete variable domain (other parts from reference TRBV5-1 and TRBJ1-2): KAGVTQTPRYLIKTRGQQVTLSCSPISGHRSVSWYQQTPGQGLQFLFEYFSETQRNKGNFPGRFSGRQFSNSRSEMNVSTLELGDSALYLCASSLMGDYGYTFGSGTRLTVV.